This TCR beta chain derives from a study of cytomegalovirus exposure and HLA in healthy donors. Study-level results: Donors belonging to an Asian-associated ancestry cluster reportedly showed fewer N-insertions in productive TCRs than the approximately 690-donor mean, according to what a later analysis found.

This clone appeared a single time. The antigen is not known. Healthy bone marrow donors made up the cohort. Amplification used 60 Vbeta primers and 13 Jbeta primers. Libraries were prepared by immunoSEQ multiplex PCR; TCRdb keeps only in-frame clonotypes and omits some of them. Of over 100,000 clones in the sample, roughly 83% are singletons; the top ten hold 2.5% to 3%. The CDR3 length is 15 residues. Germline V CDR1 and CDR2: KGHSH, LQKENI. The J segment lost 3 bases and the V segment lost 3 bases, leaving 5 bases of the junction unmatched. The material sequenced was PBMCs. The TCR was taken from a man aged 40-50 years in good health and CMV-seronegative. The chain joins TRBV18 to TRBJ2-7, with 10 bases aligning to TRBD1. In DNA form, the CDR3 reads TGTGCCAGCTCACCGCCGGGACAGGGGCGCTACGAGCAGTACTTC. Its translation is CASSPPGQGRYEQYF. Full variable domain (outside the CDR3, taken from reference TRBV18 and TRBJ2-7): NAGVMQNPRHLVRRRGQEARLRCSPMKGHSHVYWYRQLPEEGLKFMVYLQKENIIDESGMPKERFSAEFPKEGPSILRIQQVVRGDSAAYFCASSPPGQGRYEQYFGPGTRLTVT.